This paragraph reports one T cell receptor beta chain. Its target is not known. Pooled together were second doses at about 4 or about 12 weeks. The entry originates in a study of T cell responses to AZD1222 COVID-19 vaccine. Assay used: immunoSEQ multiplex PCR; TCRdb lists only in-frame clones, some missing. The top ten hold 3% of the sample, which has 90,000 to 150,000 clones, 86% seen once. Overall study findings and caveats: It should be noted that donors were predominantly white British and more often female, and clonal diversity was possibly underestimated. Repertoire sampling occurred only after the peak T cell response. Regions 160-218 and 743-854 dominated among vaccine-associated CD4 TCRs spanning spike.

The source material was peripheral blood, sampled 28 days after the second AZD1222 dose. The clonotype originates from an adult who received the AZD1222 COVID-19 vaccine.

The chain's CDR3 is CASNAGTGLGNTIYF. For the CDR3, the DNA is TGTGCCAGCAATGCCGGGACAGGGTTAGGAAACACCATATATTTT. This rearrangement joins TRBV2 to TRBJ1-3, with TRBD1 identical over 9 bases. CDR1 is SNHLY, CDR2 FYNNEI, per germline. Trimming removed 7 bases from V and 4 bases from J; junction bases left unmatched: 8. The length of the CDR3 is 15 residues. The full variable domain, in which reference TRBV2 and TRBJ1-3 provide the parts outside the CDR3, is EPEVTQTPSHQVTQMGQEVILRCVPISNHLYFYWYRQILGQKVEFLVSFYNNEISEKSEIFDDQFSVERPDGSNFTLKIRSTKLEDSAMYFCASNAGTGLGNTIYFGEGSWLTVV.